This TCR beta chain was profiled in a study of post-analysis software for immune sequencing data. The CDR3 has 14 residues. V was cut by 2 bases and J by 5 bases, with 12 bases left in between. Germline CDR1 DFQATT, CDR2 SNEGSKA (reference sequence). This clonotype has a handful of counts. Its specificity is not known. Each TCR beta cDNA library carried unique molecular identifiers. Yield was roughly 500,000 cDNA molecules from 1 to 10 million T cells. TCRdb re-called the PCR reads with MiXCR, one entry per CDR3 protein. Among hundreds of thousands of distinct CDR3 sequences, roughly 30% were seen once, and the ten largest hold around 0.56%. Broader study findings: Compared with controls, patients had more of roughly five TRBV segments, including TRBV5-6, TRBV5-1 and TRBV20-1. Samples prepared in the same batch strongly co-clustered by F measure.

This TCR derives from a girl aged 5-17 years with multiple sclerosis. V gene TRBV20-1 combines with J gene TRBJ1-4; D is unresolved. The sequenced sample consisted of blood. CDR3 in amino acids: CSARSNFPNEKLFF. DNA of the CDR3: TGCAGTGCTAGATCTAACTTTCCGAATGAAAAACTGTTTTTT.